Detailed here is one TCR beta chain. Its target is unknown. The sample belongs to a study of cytomegalovirus exposure and HLA in healthy donors. General study findings and limits: The classifier was said to identify cytomegalovirus status with high specificity and sensitivity. In a later analysis, compared with equally common non-associated chains, HLA-associated beta chains were more expanded. Roughly even sequencing depth across donors was the assumption behind the presence/absence analyses. Among donors in an Asian-associated ancestry cluster, a later analysis reportedly found fewer N-insertions than the roughly 610-donor mean.

Germline V gene data show CDR1 as MDHEN and CDR2 as SYDVKM. This CDR3 is 13 amino acids long. Trimming stripped 5 bases from V and 2 bases from J, with 7 bases between. It was with 60 Vbeta and 13 Jbeta primers that the PCR ran. Repertoires were generated with immunoSEQ multiplex PCR, while TCRdb's copy carries only in-frame clones and drops some. The data hold about 150,000 clones, with around two thirds observed a single time. This sequence originates from a woman aged 55-75 years in good health and CMV-seropositive. V is TRBV28 and J is TRBJ1-5, with D unresolved. The sequencing input was PBMCs. Here the CDR3 reads CASSRQRNQPQHF. The DNA for the CDR3 is TGTGCCAGCAGTCGACAACGCAATCAGCCCCAGCATTTT.